This T cell receptor (beta chain) comes out of a study of T cell responses to AZD1222 COVID-19 vaccine. Study context: Pooling of second doses given at about 4 or about 12 weeks was done.

This CDR3 is built from 15 residues. The germline gives CDR1 SGHTA, CDR2 FQGNSA. With 2 bases removed from V and 0 bases from J, the gap between germline ends came to 9 bases. General study findings and limits: Seropositivity was recorded at baseline in only five to seven AZD1222 recipients. The sample set comprised mostly white British donors with more females, and clonal diversity was possibly underestimated. Repertoire sampling was restricted to post-peak T cell response timepoints.

With regard to this clone: Its target is not known.

Generated by immunoSEQ multiplex PCR, the TCRdb table keeps only in-frame clones and is missing some. The sample lists 100,000 to 140,000 clones; approximately 89% were seen once. The rearrangement uses TRBV7-2 and TRBJ2-3, with D perhaps matching TRBD1 (5 bases). This specimen consisted of peripheral blood, obtained on day 0 of AZD1222 vaccination. The receptor comes from an adult in good health. The CDR3 is CASSLRGTSTDTQYF. Here the CDR3 DNA reads TGTGCCAGCAGCTTAAGGGGCACCAGCACAGATACGCAGTATTTT. Drawing the rest from reference TRBV7-2 and TRBJ2-3, the complete variable domain is GAGVSQSPSNKVTEKGKDVELRCDPISGHTALYWYRQSLGQGLEFLIYFQGNSAPDKSGLPSDRFSAERTGGSVSTLTIQRTQQEDSAVYLCASSLRGTSTDTQYFGPGTRLTVL.